This is a list of T cell receptor beta chains from one sample in a study of cytomegalovirus exposure and HLA in healthy donors. Data came from immunoSEQ multiplex PCR; TCRdb stores just in-frame clones and leaves some out. The repertoire holds fewer than 100,000 clones, with approximately 76% as singletons. Sequencing was performed on PBMCs. The receptors originated from a man aged 35-49 years in good health and CMV-seronegative. Both conserved end residues are part of each CDR3. The D gene is left open where the match is weak. A row's size may be missing; if present it is once, few, many or a size class.

j_gene,v_gene,d_gene,abundance,CDR3nt,CDR3aa
TRBJ1-1,TRBV9,.,.,TGTGCCAGCAGCGTGGCAGTAAACACTGAAGCTTTCTTT,CASSVAVNTEAFF
TRBJ2-1,TRBV6-5,TRBD2,.,TGTGCCAGCAGTTACTTGACGGGGGGGCTTTCAACTGAGCAGTTCTTC,CASSYLTGGLSTEQFF
TRBJ2-7,TRBV28,.,.,TGTGCCAGCAGTTTATTGGGACTTTTTTCCTACGAGCAGTACTTC,CASSLLGLFSYEQYF
TRBJ1-2,TRBV15,TRBD1,.,TGTGCCACCAGCAGAGGGGACAGGCCTCGTAACTATGGCTACACCTTC,CATSRGDRPRNYGYTF
TRBJ1-5,TRBV7-2,.,.,TGTGCCAGCAGCCAATTTAATCAGCCCCAGCATTTT,CASSQFNQPQHF
TRBJ1-5,TRBV28,.,.,TGTGCCAGCAGGGTGTATACAGGGCAATATCAGCCCCAGCATTTT,CASRVYTGQYQPQHF
TRBJ2-2,TRBV6-4,.,.,TGTGCCAGCAGTGTCCACGGAGGGACCGGGGAGCTGTTTTTT,CASSVHGGTGELFF
TRBJ2-7,TRBV7-3,TRBD2,.,TGTGCCAGCAGCTTAAGGAGCGGGGGGGCCTACGAGCAGTACTTC,CASSLRSGGAYEQYF
TRBJ2-7,TRBV5-1,TRBD1,few,TGCGCCAGCAGCTTGGGGGGACAGGGCTACTACGAGCAGTACTTC,CASSLGGQGYYEQYF
TRBJ2-3,TRBV6-1,TRBD2,.,TGTGCCAGCAGCCGAAGGCGGGGGGGGGCAGATACGCAGTATTTT,CASSRRRGGADTQYF
TRBJ2-7,TRBV28,TRBD2,few,TGTGCCAGCAGCCGGGGGGGCGCGATCGGGGAGCAGTACTTC,CASSRGGAIGEQYF
TRBJ1-2,TRBV7-8,.,.,TGTGCCAGCAGCCTTAGGCTAGTCGTAGGGGTCGGAGGCTACACCTTC,CASSLRLVVGVGGYTF
TRBJ1-1,TRBV5-1,.,few,TGCGCCAGCAGCCCCTCTTATGGAGTGATGAACACTGAAGCTTTCTTT,CASSPSYGVMNTEAFF
TRBJ2-7,TRBV4-3,.,.,TGCGCCAGCACCCCGACTTTGAGCGGGCCCTACGAGCAGTACTTC,CASTPTLSGPYEQYF
TRBJ1-6,TRBV27,.,.,TGTGCCAGCAGTTTTCGACACAGGAGCCCCTATAATTCACCCCTCCACTTT,CASSFRHRSPYNSPLHF
TRBJ1-5,TRBV2,.,.,TGTGCCAGCAGTGATGATCAACAGGGTACTCAGCCCCAGCATTTT,CASSDDQQGTQPQHF
TRBJ2-3,TRBV5-1,.,once,TGCGCCAGCAGCTGGACTGCGCGAGATACGCAGTATTTT,CASSWTARDTQYF
TRBJ1-6,TRBV5-5,.,.,TGTGCCAGCAGCCCGGGCTCCTATAATTCACCCCTCCACTTT,CASSPGSYNSPLHF
TRBJ1-3,TRBV7-6,.,.,TGTGCCAGCAGCTCCGGGACTCCTACCCACTCTGGAAACACCATATATTTT,CASSSGTPTHSGNTIYF
TRBJ2-5,TRBV28,.,.,TGTGCCAGCAGTTTAGCGACAGTGAATCAAGAGACCCAGTACTTC,CASSLATVNQETQYF
TRBJ2-5,TRBV28,TRBD1,.,TGTGCCAGCGGCTCCGGGACAGGGCAATCACTTGTTGAGACCCAGTACTTC,CASGSGTGQSLVETQYF
TRBJ1-2,TRBV7-7,.,.,TGTGCCAGCAGCTTAGCGGAGGCAGGCCGTCTCAACTATGGCTACACCTTC,CASSLAEAGRLNYGYTF
TRBJ2-7,TRBV14,.,.,TGTGCCAGCAGCTGGGGAGGGGGCTCCTACGAGCAGTACTTC,CASSWGGGSYEQYF
TRBJ1-1,TRBV18,.,.,TGTGCCAGCTCCCGGCAGGACACTGAAGCTTTCTTT,CASSRQDTEAFF
TRBJ2-7,TRBV9,TRBD2,.,TGTGCCAGCAGCTCCGAAGGAGCGGGAGTCTACGAGCAGTACTTC,CASSSEGAGVYEQYF
TRBJ1-1,TRBV5-5,TRBD1,.,TGTGCCAGCAGCTTTTCGACAGGGGGGTTGAACACTGAAGCTTTCTTT,CASSFSTGGLNTEAFF
TRBJ1-1,TRBV28,.,.,TGTGCCAGCAGTTCCGCAGGGGCGAACACTGAAGCTTTCTTT,CASSSAGANTEAFF
TRBJ2-1,TRBV5-1,TRBD2,.,TGCGCCAGCAGCCACAATACCGGGACTAACCAGTATGAGCAGTTCTTC,CASSHNTGTNQYEQFF
TRBJ2-7,TRBV7-9,.,.,TGTGCCAGCAGCCATACAGGGTTGGCATACGAGCAGTACTTC,CASSHTGLAYEQYF
TRBJ2-1,TRBV19,TRBD2,.,TGTGCCAGTAGTTTAGATAGCGGGAGCTCGGGCAATGAGCAGTTCTTC,CASSLDSGSSGNEQFF
TRBJ1-5,TRBV19,TRBD1,.,TGTGCCAGTAGTATAGTGGGGGACAGGTTCAATCAGCCCCAGCATTTT,CASSIVGDRFNQPQHF
TRBJ2-2,TRBV5-1,.,few,TGCGCCAGCACGGACACCGGGGAGCTGTTTTTT,CASTDTGELFF
TRBJ2-7,TRBV10-2,TRBD2,few,TGCGCCAGCAGTTGGACTAGCGGGAGTAGGGTCTACGAGCAGTACTTC,CASSWTSGSRVYEQYF
TRBJ1-1,TRBV27,TRBD1,medium-sized,TGTGCCAGCAGTTTCCCCGGACAGGGCGTCAATGAAGCTTTCTTT,CASSFPGQGVNEAFF
TRBJ2-1,TRBV4-3,TRBD2,.,TGCGCCAGCAGCCAAGATCGGGGGGGGCGTGAGCAGTTCTTC,CASSQDRGGREQFF
TRBJ2-2,TRBV7-6,TRBD2,.,TGTGCCAGCTCAAGCGGGGCGAACACCGGGGAGCTGTTTTTT,CASSSGANTGELFF
TRBJ2-1,TRBV28,TRBD1,.,TGTGCCAGCAGTCTCCCGGGACAGGGGGGTGGTGAGCAGTTCTTC,CASSLPGQGGGEQFF
TRBJ2-7,TRBV29-1,TRBD1,few,TGCAGCGTTCGGGACAGGTCCGAGCAGTACTTC,CSVRDRSEQYF